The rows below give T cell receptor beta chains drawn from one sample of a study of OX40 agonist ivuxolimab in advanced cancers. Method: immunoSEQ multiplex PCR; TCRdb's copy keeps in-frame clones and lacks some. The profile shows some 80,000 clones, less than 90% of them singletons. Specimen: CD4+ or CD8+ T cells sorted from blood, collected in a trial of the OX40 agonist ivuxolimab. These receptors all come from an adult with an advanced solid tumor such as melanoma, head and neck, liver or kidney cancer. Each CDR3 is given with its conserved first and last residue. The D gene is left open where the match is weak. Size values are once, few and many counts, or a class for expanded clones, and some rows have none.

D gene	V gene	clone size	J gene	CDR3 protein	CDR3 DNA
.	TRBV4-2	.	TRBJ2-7	CASSFGRDYYEQYF	TGTGCCAGCAGCTTCGGCAGGGATTACTACGAGCAGTACTTC
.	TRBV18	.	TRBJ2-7	CASSQQGSGEQYF	TGTGCCAGCTCACAACAGGGATCGGGCGAGCAGTACTTC
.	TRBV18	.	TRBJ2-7	CASSLPPTEQYF	TGTGCCAGCTCCCTCCCTCCTACGGAGCAGTACTTC
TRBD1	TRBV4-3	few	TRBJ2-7	CASSQAYDRGDYEQYF	TGCGCCAGCAGCCAAGCCTATGACAGGGGGGACTACGAGCAGTACTTC
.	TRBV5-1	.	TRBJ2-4	CASSLGAERNIQYF	TGCGCCAGCAGCTTGGGGGCAGAAAGAAACATTCAGTACTTC
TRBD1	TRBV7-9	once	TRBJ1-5	CASSHGNRGSNQPQHF	TGTGCCAGCAGCCATGGGAACAGGGGGAGCAATCAGCCCCAGCATTTT
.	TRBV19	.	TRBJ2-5	CASSITGTAQYF	TGTGCCAGTAGTATAACAGGCACGGCCCAGTACTTC
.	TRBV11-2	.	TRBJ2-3	CASSFLSGPSTDTQYF	TGTGCCAGCAGCTTTCTTTCCGGGCCTAGCACAGATACGCAGTATTTT
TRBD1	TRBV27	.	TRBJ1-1	CASSLRGRLDTEAFF	TGTGCCAGCAGTCTAAGGGGGCGCCTGGACACTGAAGCTTTCTTT
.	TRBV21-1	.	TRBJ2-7	CASRGCHEQYF	TGTGCCAGCAGGGGGTGTCACGAGCAGTACTTC
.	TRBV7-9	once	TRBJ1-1	CASSPYTGYTEAFF	TGTGCCAGCAGCCCCTATACAGGGTACACTGAAGCTTTCTTT
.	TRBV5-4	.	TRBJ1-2	CASSGWPGVSSYGYTF	TGTGCCAGCAGCGGGTGGCCCGGGGTTTCCAGCTATGGCTACACCTTC
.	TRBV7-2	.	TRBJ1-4	CASSPREGLGEKLFF	TGTGCCAGCAGCCCCAGGGAGGGATTGGGAGAAAAACTGTTTTTT
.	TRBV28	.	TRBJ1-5	CASTPHVGPRPQHF	TGTGCCAGCACCCCCCACGTCGGCCCCCGGCCCCAGCATTTT
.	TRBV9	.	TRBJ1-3	CASSADSGAAGNTIYF	TGTGCCAGCAGCGCCGACTCAGGGGCGGCTGGAAACACCATATATTTT
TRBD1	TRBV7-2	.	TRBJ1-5	CASSPGGASNQPQHF	TGTGCCAGCAGCCCAGGGGGGGCTAGCAATCAGCCCCAGCATTTT